This T cell receptor (beta chain) was sequenced during a study of beta chain features in type 1 diabetes. Findings of the study overall: Patients with Type 1 diabetes showed moderately but significantly shorter TCRB CDR3s in all four CD4+ subsets.

This clone showed up just a few times. What it binds is not known. The authors reverse transcribed all of the isolated RNA, so sequencing captured expressed TCRB transcripts. TCRdb's copy holds only in-frame clones and misses some; the assay was immunoSEQ multiplex PCR. This sample yields about 220,000 clones, of which roughly 10% are seen a single time; over 1% belongs to the top ten. The CDR3 runs 16 residues. Germline assignment: CDR1 LGHNA and CDR2 YSLEER. Losses at the gene ends were 3 bases for V and 7 bases for J; bases not matched to a gene: 9. The sample was central memory CD4+ T cells from blood. The sequence was collected from a young man in good health. V usage is TRBV4-3 and J usage is TRBJ2-3; 11 bases map to TRBD2. This chain's CDR3 is CASSQGLLAGGYTQYF. In DNA form, the CDR3 reads TGCGCCAGCAGCCAGGGGCTTCTAGCGGGAGGTTATACGCAGTATTTT.